The 18 T cell receptor beta chains below come from one sample, sequenced in a study of human T cells and chemical hapten exposure. TCRdb analysed the RACE reads with MiXCR anew, one entry per CDR3 protein. The sample consists of around 100,000 distinct CDR3 sequences, approximately 10% of them appearing once. As for time point: patch test 2, 6 weeks after DPC sensitization. Stated treatment: therapeutic diphenylcyclopropenone sensitization with weekly scalp DPC. The sequences come from whole blood, collected in connection with sensitization to the hapten diphenylcyclopropenone (DPC). These receptors originate from a woman aged 40 to 50 with alopecia areata. Some clones in this sample may be carry-over from other donors' samples.

V is TRBV11-2 and J is TRBJ2-5; D might be TRBD2 (6 bases). Germline-derived CDR1 and CDR2 are SGHAT and FQNNGV. The CDR3 totals 12 residues. The V end lost 1 base, the J end lost 7 bases, and 7 bases lay between the germline ends. The CDR3 loop reads CASSLVGGTQYF. CDR3 coding DNA: TGTGCCAGCAGCTTAGTGGGGGGGACCCAGTACTTC.

This clonotype was seen repeatedly, ten times or more. The chain has TRBV12-3 or TRBV12-4 and TRBJ1-2; no reliable D call. The V and J ends lost 5 bases and 1 base respectively, with 14 bases between them. The CDR3 runs to 15 residues. CDR3 residues: CASSRNDRFNYGYTF. The CDR3 DNA reads as TGTGCCAGCAGTCGTAACGATCGATTTAACTATGGCTACACCTTC.

This clonotype was counted only a few times. The chain employs TRBV7-9 and TRBJ1-1; 9 nucleotides line up with TRBD1. The CDR3 extends over 16 amino acids. Unmatched junction bases numbered 18, after V lost 5 bases and J lost 11 bases. The germline V gene encodes CDR1 SEHNR and CDR2 FQNEAQ (reference sequence). CDR3 in amino acids: CASSPSPTGGGPGAFF. The CDR3 DNA follows: TGTGCCAGCAGCCCCAGTCCCACAGGGGGCGGCCCTGGTGCTTTCTTT.

The gene calls are TRBV29-1 and TRBJ2-1, with 8 bases identical to TRBD2. The V gene end was trimmed by 8 bases and the J gene end by 2 bases; junction bases not matched to a gene: 11. In germline, CDR1 is SQVTM, CDR2 ANQGSEA. The CDR3 is made up of 15 amino acids. CDR3 sequence: CSLQRTSSTYNEQFF. CDR3 nucleotides: TGCAGCCTCCAACGGACTAGCTCGACCTACAATGAGCAGTTCTTC.

This clonotype was counted at least ten times. V gene TRBV20-1 combines with J gene TRBJ1-6; no reliable D call. CDR1 and CDR2 from the germline V gene are DFQATT and SNEGSKA (reference sequence). CDR3 length equals 15 residues. Trimming took 1 base from V and 3 from J, leaving 10 bases between them. The CDR3 nucleotides read TGCAGTGCTAGAGTCGTTCGTGACTATAATTCACCCCTCCACTTT. It specifies CSARVVRDYNSPLHF.

This clonotype occurred a few times. V and J are TRBV27 and TRBJ2-7; no definite D call. CDR3 size: 13 residues. Germline V gene data show CDR1 as MNHEY and CDR2 as SMNVEV (reference sequence). V was shortened by 3 bases and J by 7 bases, with 13 bases between the two germline ends. In DNA form, the CDR3 reads TGTGCCAGCAGTTTGTACCGGCTGGGTGAGCAGTACTTC. Protein product: CASSLYRLGEQYF.

This clonotype has a count of ten or more. This CDR3 is CASHTRLAGPEQFF. The CDR3 DNA reads TGTGCCAGCCATACAAGACTAGCGGGACCTGAGCAGTTCTTC. The chain couples TRBV28 to TRBJ2-1, with TRBD2 matching 11 bases. The CDR3 runs 14 residues. From germline, CDR1 is MDHEN and CDR2 SYDVKM. Trimming at V came to 8 bases and at J to 9 bases, leaving 9 bases not matched to a gene.

V is TRBV4-3 and J is TRBJ2-3; no definite D call. Trimming took off 0 bases at V and 5 bases at J, with 6 bases between the two ends. Germline values: CDR1 LGHNA, CDR2 YSLEER. The CDR3 contains 13 residues. In DNA form, the CDR3 reads TGCGCCAGCAGCCAAGATCAGCGAGATACGCAGTATTTT. Translation gives CASSQDQRDTQYF.

Many counts were recorded for this clonotype. V gene TRBV7-9 combines with J gene TRBJ1-1, with no clear D. V dropped 1 base and J dropped 3 bases, with 9 bases sitting between them. The CDR3 has 14 residues. The V gene's germline CDR1 is SEHNR and CDR2 FQNEAQ (reference sequence). CDR3 nucleotides: TGTGCCAGCAGCTTAGACGTCGGGGACACTGAAGCTTTCTTT. Protein product: CASSLDVGDTEAFF.

The chain employs TRBV7-8 and TRBJ1-1, with 9 bases identical to TRBD1. With V trimmed by 1 base and J by 7 bases, 10 bases remained unmatched. The CDR3 sequence is 16 residues long. Germline V gives CDR1 SGHVS, CDR2 FQNEAQ. The CDR3 nucleotides read TGTGCCAGCAGCTTAGGCCTCAAACAGGGGGCGAGTGAAGCTTTCTTT. It encodes CASSLGLKQGASEAFF.

This clonotype has more than one count but fewer than ten. CDR3 region: CASSSSMNTEAFF. The CDR3 coding sequence is TGTGCCAGCAGCTCGAGTATGAACACTGAAGCTTTCTTT. The genes are TRBV7-2 and TRBJ1-1, with D unresolved. This CDR3 is 13 amino acids long. Germline-derived CDR1 and CDR2 are SGHTA and FQGNSA. Trimming shortened V by 4 bases and J by 0 bases, and 6 bases separated the two germline ends.

This clonotype has just a few counts. The chain recombines TRBV3-1 with TRBJ1-2; D unclear. From germline, CDR1 is LGHDT and CDR2 YNNKEL (reference sequence). The CDR3 consists of 11 residues. Trimming pared 5 bases from V and 8 bases from J, leaving 9 bases between. CDR3 bases: TGTGCCAGCAGCTGGACTGGAGGCTACACCTTC. Protein product: CASSWTGGYTF. The complete variable domain, with remaining parts taken from reference TRBV3-1 and TRBJ1-2, reads DTAVSQTPKYLVTQMGNDKSIKCEQNLGHDTMYWYKQDSKKFLKIMFSYNNKELIINETVPNRFSPKSPDKAHLNLHINSLELGDSAVYFCASSWTGGYTFGSGTRLTVV.

The sample holds a few counts of this clonotype. This chain joins TRBV28 and TRBJ1-4; D is ambiguous. Germline V CDR1 and CDR2: MDHEN, SYDVKM. This CDR3 spans 14 amino acids. The V end lost 4 bases, the J end lost 4 bases, and 10 bases lay between the germline ends. CDR3 sequence (DNA): TGTGCCAGCAGTTATCCAACAGTTAATGAAAAACTGTTTTTT. Translated: CASSYPTVNEKLFF.

This clonotype showed up just a few times. The V gene is TRBV28, the J gene TRBJ2-7, with D uncertain. The length of the CDR3 is 16 residues. Between the trimmed V and J ends, which lost 1 base and 0 bases, there was a span of 13 bases. The V gene's germline CDR1 is MDHEN and CDR2 SYDVKM. The CDR3 protein is CASSLSPGTHSYEQYF. DNA of the CDR3: TGTGCCAGCAGTTTATCGCCAGGAACCCACTCCTACGAGCAGTACTTC.

In the case of this clonotype: This may be a read error, as it is one base from a much larger clone. The rearrangement joins TRBV18 to TRBJ2-4, with D maybe TRBD2 (5 bases). V lost 2 bases and J 8 bases, leaving 10 bases between the germline ends. CDR3 length: 13 amino acids. CDR1 is KGHSH and CDR2 is LQKENI in the germline V gene. CDR3 nucleotide sequence: TGTGCCAGCTCACCATCGAAAGCGGACATTCAGTACTTC. It codes for CASSPSKADIQYF. Supplemented by reference TRBV18 and TRBJ2-4, the full variable domain reads NAGVMQNPRHLVRRRGQEARLRCSPMKGHSHVYWYRQLPEEGLKFMVYLQKENIIDESGMPKERFSAEFPKEGPSILRIQQVVRGDSAAYFCASSPSKADIQYFGAGTRLSVL.

This clonotype was seen many times. The chain couples TRBV5-1 to TRBJ2-1; D perhaps matches TRBD2 (6 bases). CDR1 SGHRS and CDR2 YFSETQ come from the germline V gene. The CDR3 sequence is 15 residues long. Trimming stripped 5 bases from V and 2 bases from J, with 14 bases between. The CDR3 sequence is CASRPSGAAYNEQFF. The CDR3 coding sequence is TGCGCCAGCAGACCTTCGGGAGCCGCCTACAATGAGCAGTTCTTC.

The CDR3: CASSLAGINNEQFF. CDR3 coding DNA: TGTGCCAGTAGCCTAGCGGGGATCAACAATGAGCAGTTCTTC. The V gene is TRBV19, the J gene TRBJ2-1, with 9 bases identical to TRBD2. The CDR3 is 14 amino acids. Germline V CDR1 and CDR2: LNHDA, SQIVND (reference sequence). V shed 6 bases and J 5 bases; nucleotides not matched to a gene: 5. The whole variable domain, filled in from reference TRBV19 and TRBJ2-1, reads DGGITQSPKYLFRKEGQNVTLSCEQNLNHDAMYWYRQDPGQGLRLIYYSQIVNDFQKGDIAEGYSVSREKKESFPLTVTSAQKNPTAFYLCASSLAGINNEQFFGPGTRLTVL.

This clonotype came up a few times. Germline is not matched at one junction end, which may reflect a read error. V is TRBV5-4 and J is TRBJ1-4, with D unresolved. The germline V gene encodes CDR1 SGHNT and CDR2 YYREEE (reference sequence). The CDR3 length is 14 residues. This chain's CDR3 is CASSVPGGDEKLFF. The CDR3, as DNA: TGCGCCAGCAGCGTGCCGGGCGGGGATGAAAAACTGTTTTTT.